The 10 T cell receptor beta chains in this list originate from one sample, sequenced in a study of beta chain features in type 1 diabetes (dated by TCRdb to 2016 to 2019). Broad study findings and their caveats: Type 1 diabetes patients showed a moderate but significant shortening of TCRB CDR3 length in all four CD4+ subsets.

Libraries were constructed by the immunoSEQ multiplex PCR assay. The High Capacity cDNA Reverse Transcription Kit was used to reverse transcribe all of the isolated RNA, meaning that expressed TCRB transcripts were what got sequenced. Drawn from immuneACCESS, this table holds only the in-frame rearrangements with V and J called that TCRdb kept. Clones are partly lost; checked studies trace under half to an unresolved V gene and leave the rest unexplained. For this sample the table gives 550,000 to 850,000 clones, of which about an eighth were detected only once. Approximately 0.022% of the sample lies in the top ten. These TCRs' antigens remain unknown. Sequencing was done on a sample of naive CD4+ T cells from blood. This sample's cell subset or site label indicates: true naive CD4+ T cells. The receptors come from a man aged 18 to 35 with type 1 diabetes.

A word on this clone: Other DNA sequences in the same sample also yield this CDR3. The rearrangement joins TRBV5-1 to TRBJ2-5; no definite D call. Germline V gene sequence: CDR1 SGHRS, CDR2 YFSETQ. Between the trimmed V and J ends, which lost 4 bases and 1 base, there was a span of 5 bases. The CDR3 runs to 12 residues. The CDR3 loop reads CASSLVQETQYF. The CDR3, as DNA: TGCGCCAGCAGCCTGGTCCAAGAGACCCAGTACTTC. The whole variable domain, remainder taken from reference TRBV5-1 and TRBJ2-5, is KAGVTQTPRYLIKTRGQQVTLSCSPISGHRSVSWYQQTPGQGLQFLFEYFSETQRNKGNFPGRFSGRQFSNSRSEMNVSTLELGDSALYLCASSLVQETQYFGPGTRLLVL.

The chain combines TRBV5-1 with TRBJ1-1; tentative D call: TRBD1 (6 bases). V was pared by 1 base and J by 1 base, with 14 bases between. CDR3 length: 16 amino acids. Germline V gives CDR1 SGHRS, CDR2 YFSETQ. The CDR3: CASSLPLQDRNTEAFF. CDR3 bases: TGCGCCAGCAGCTTGCCGCTCCAGGACAGGAACACTGAAGCTTTCTTT.

This clone occurred a few times. The chain recombines TRBV29-1 with TRBJ2-1, with D perhaps given as TRBD1 or TRBD2 (6 bases each). Germline CDR1 reads SQVTM; CDR2 reads ANQGSEA. This CDR3 has 13 amino acids. With 3 bases removed from V and 7 bases from J, the gap between germline ends came to 13 bases. The CDR3, as DNA: TGCAGCGTTGAGAGGGGGGCCCTGAATGAGCAGTTCTTC. Residues: CSVERGALNEQFF.

The V gene is TRBV6-1, the J gene TRBJ2-7; 7 bases fit TRBD1. The germline gives CDR1 MNHNS, CDR2 SASEGT. This CDR3 is 13 amino acids long. The V segment lost 10 bases and the J segment 3 bases; nucleotides outside the gene matches: 9. Written as DNA, the CDR3 is TGTGCCACCCGAAGGGGGCGAGTCTACGAGCAGTACTTC. Its protein is CATRRGRVYEQYF.

The genes are TRBV2 and TRBJ2-5; the D is unclear. Germline V gives CDR1 SNHLY, CDR2 FYNNEI. V lost 3 bases, J lost 4 bases, and 9 bases lay in between. The CDR3 sequence is 13 residues long. CDR3 sequence: CASSEVPSETQYF. The CDR3 bases are TGTGCCAGCAGTGAGGTACCCTCAGAGACCCAGTACTTC. Variable domain in full (rest from reference TRBV2 and TRBJ2-5): EPEVTQTPSHQVTQMGQEVILRCVPISNHLYFYWYRQILGQKVEFLVSFYNNEISEKSEIFDDQFSVERPDGSNFTLKIRSTKLEDSAMYFCASSEVPSETQYFGPGTRLLVL.

The genes are TRBV6-5 and TRBJ2-3, with D possibly matching TRBD2 (7 bases). Germline V gene sequence: CDR1 MNHEY, CDR2 SVGAGI. CDR3 length: 14 amino acids. V was shortened by 6 bases and J by 1 base, with 11 bases between the two germline ends. The DNA for the CDR3 is TGTGCCAGCAGGGACAGCGGGGGCACAGATACGCAGTATTTT. Encoded protein: CASRDSGGTDTQYF.

This clone has only a few counts. This chain uses TRBV9 with TRBJ1-1, with TRBD1 matching 8 bases. CDR1 is SGDLS, CDR2 YYNGEE, per germline. The CDR3 runs 17 residues. V shed 3 bases, J shed 3 bases, and the junction held 13 bases outside the gene matches. The CDR3 nucleotides read TGTGCCAGCAGCGAGTGGACAGGGACAGGAGTAGACACTGAAGCTTTCTTT. As protein: CASSEWTGTGVDTEAFF.

This clone was recorded a few times. The rearrangement links TRBV9 to TRBJ1-1; D uncertain. Per the germline V gene, CDR1 is SGDLS and CDR2 is YYNGEE. The CDR3 is 13 residues long. V lost 0 bases, J lost 8 bases, and 11 bases lay in between. The CDR3 is CASSVGPGREAFF. Here the CDR3 DNA reads TGTGCCAGCAGCGTAGGGCCCGGCAGAGAAGCTTTCTTT.

This clone was detected a few times. The chain employs TRBV30 and TRBJ2-7; 7 nucleotides match TRBD2. The CDR3 consists of 14 residues. Germline V lookup: CDR1 GTSNPN, CDR2 SVGIG (reference sequence). After removal of 0 bases from V and 3 bases from J, the junction contained 5 bases not matched to a gene. The CDR3 loop is CAWSVLSGDYEQYF. The CDR3, as DNA: TGTGCCTGGAGTGTACTAAGCGGGGACTACGAGCAGTACTTC.

CDR3 region: CAISEEDSYGYTF. DNA for the CDR3: TGTGCCATCAGTGAGGAGGACAGCTATGGCTACACCTTC. The chain links TRBV10-3 to TRBJ1-2, with a tentative D call TRBD1 (6 bases). The CDR3 loop spans 13 amino acids. Between the trimmed V and J ends, which lost 2 bases and 4 bases, there was a span of 8 bases. Germline V CDR1 and CDR2: ENHRY, SYGVKD.